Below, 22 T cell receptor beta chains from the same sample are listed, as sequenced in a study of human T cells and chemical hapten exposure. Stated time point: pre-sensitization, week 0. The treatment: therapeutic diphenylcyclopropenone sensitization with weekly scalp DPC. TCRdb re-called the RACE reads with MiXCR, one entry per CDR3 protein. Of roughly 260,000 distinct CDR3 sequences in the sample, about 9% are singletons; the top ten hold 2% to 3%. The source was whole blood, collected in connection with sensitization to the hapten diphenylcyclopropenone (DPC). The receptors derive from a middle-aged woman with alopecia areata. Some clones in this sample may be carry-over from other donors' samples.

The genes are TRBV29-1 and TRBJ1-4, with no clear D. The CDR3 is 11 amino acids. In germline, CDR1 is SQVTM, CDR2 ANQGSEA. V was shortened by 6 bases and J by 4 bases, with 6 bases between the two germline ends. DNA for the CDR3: TGCAGCGTCGCTCTTAATGAAAAACTGTTTTTT. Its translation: CSVALNEKLFF.

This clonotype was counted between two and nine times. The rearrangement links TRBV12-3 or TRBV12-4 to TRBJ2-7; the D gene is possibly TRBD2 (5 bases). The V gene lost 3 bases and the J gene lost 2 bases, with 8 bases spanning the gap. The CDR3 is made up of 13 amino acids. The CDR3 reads CASSLRATYEQYF. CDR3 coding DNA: TGTGCCAGCAGTTTGAGGGCCACCTACGAGCAGTACTTC.

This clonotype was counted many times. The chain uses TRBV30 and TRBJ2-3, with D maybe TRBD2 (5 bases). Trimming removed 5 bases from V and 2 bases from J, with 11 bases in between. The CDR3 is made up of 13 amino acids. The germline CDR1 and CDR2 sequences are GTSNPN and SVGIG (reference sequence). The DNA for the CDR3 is TGTGCCTGGGTACAGCGGACCACAGATACGCAGTATTTT. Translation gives CAWVQRTTDTQYF.

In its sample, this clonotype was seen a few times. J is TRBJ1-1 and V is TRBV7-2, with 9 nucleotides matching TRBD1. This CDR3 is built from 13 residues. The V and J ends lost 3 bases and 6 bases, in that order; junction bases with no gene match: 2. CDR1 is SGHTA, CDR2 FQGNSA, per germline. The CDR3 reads CASSFWTGAEAFF. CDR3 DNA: TGTGCCAGCAGCTTTTGGACAGGGGCTGAAGCTTTCTTT.

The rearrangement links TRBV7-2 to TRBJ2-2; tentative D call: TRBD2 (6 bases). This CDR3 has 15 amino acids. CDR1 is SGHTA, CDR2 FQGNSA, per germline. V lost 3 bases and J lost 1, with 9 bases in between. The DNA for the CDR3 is TGTGCCAGCAGCTTGGGACTCGAGAACACCGGGGAGCTGTTTTTT. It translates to CASSLGLENTGELFF.

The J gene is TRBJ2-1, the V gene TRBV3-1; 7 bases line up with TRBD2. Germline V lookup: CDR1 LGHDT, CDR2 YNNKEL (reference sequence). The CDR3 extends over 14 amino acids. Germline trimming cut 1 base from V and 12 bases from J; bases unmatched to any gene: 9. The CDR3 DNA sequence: TGTGCCAGCAGCCAAGGGAGAGCGGGGACTGGGCAGTTCTTC. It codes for CASSQGRAGTGQFF.

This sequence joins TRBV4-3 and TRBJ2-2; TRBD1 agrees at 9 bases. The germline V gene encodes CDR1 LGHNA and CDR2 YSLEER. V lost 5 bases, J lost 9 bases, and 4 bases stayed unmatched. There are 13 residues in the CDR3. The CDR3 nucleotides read TGCGCCAGCAGCTTACAGGGGGCCAGGGAGCTGTTTTTT. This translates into CASSLQGARELFF.

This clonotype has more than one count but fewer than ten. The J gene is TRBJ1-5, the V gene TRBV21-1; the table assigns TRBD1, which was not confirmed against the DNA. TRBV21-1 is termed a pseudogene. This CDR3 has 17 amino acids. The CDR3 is CASSKGGGQGICQPQHF. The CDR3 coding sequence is TGTGCCAGCAGCAAAGGTGGGGGACAGGGAATATGCCAGCCCCAGCATTTT.

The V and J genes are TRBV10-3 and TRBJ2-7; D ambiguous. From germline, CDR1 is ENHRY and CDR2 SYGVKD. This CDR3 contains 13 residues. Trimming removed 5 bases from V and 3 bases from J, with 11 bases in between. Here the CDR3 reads CAISNSADYEQYF. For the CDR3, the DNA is TGTGCCATCAGTAACAGTGCTGACTACGAGCAGTACTTC.

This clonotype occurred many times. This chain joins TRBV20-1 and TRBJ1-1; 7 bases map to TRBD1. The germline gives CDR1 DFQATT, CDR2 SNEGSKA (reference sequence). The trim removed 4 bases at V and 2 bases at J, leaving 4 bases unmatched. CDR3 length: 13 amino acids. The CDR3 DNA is TGCAGTGCTATTAACAGGGGAAACACTGAAGCTTTCTTT. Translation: CSAINRGNTEAFF.

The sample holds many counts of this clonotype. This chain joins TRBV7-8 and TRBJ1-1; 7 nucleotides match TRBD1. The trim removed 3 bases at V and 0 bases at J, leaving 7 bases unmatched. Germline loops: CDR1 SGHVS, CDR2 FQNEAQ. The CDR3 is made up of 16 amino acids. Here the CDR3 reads CASSFPPGGLNTEAFF. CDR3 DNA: TGTGCCAGCAGCTTTCCTCCAGGGGGGTTGAACACTGAAGCTTTCTTT.

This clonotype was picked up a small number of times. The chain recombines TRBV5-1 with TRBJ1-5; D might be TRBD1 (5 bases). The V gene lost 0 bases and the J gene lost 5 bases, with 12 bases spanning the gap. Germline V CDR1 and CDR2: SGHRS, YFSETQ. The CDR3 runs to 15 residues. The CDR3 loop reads CASSLEWGPHQPQHF. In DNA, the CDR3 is TGCGCCAGCAGCTTGGAGTGGGGACCCCATCAGCCCCAGCATTTT.

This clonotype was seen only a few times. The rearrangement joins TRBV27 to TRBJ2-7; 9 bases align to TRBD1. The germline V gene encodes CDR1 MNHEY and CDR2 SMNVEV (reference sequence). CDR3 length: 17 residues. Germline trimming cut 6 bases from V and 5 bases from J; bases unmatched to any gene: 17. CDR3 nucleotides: TGTGCCAGCAGCCTTACGGGAGCCCCGGGACAGGGTAACGAGCAGTACTTC. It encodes CASSLTGAPGQGNEQYF.

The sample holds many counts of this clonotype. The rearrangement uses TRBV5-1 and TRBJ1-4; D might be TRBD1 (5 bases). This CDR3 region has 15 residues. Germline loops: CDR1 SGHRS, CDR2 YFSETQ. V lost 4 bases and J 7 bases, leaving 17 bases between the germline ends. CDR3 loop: CASSPLGPIGEKLFF. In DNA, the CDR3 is TGCGCCAGCAGCCCCCTGGGACCGATAGGTGAAAAACTGTTTTTT.

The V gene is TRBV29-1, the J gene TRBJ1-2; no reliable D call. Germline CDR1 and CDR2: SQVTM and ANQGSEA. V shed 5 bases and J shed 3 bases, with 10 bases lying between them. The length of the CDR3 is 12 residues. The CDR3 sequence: CSVSKTDYGYTF. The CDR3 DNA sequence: TGCAGCGTTAGTAAGACGGACTATGGCTACACCTTC.

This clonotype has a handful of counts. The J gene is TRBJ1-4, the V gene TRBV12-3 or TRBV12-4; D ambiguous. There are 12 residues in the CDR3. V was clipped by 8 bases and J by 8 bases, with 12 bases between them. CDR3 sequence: CASSTGYEKLFF. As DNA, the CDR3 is TGTGCCAGCTCAACCGGGTACGAAAAACTGTTTTTT.

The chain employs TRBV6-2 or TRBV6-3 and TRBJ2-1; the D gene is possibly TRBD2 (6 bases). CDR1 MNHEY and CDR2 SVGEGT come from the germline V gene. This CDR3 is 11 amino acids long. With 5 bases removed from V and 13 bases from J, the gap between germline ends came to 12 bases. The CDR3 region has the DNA TGTGCCAGCAGTGGAGGGGTACCCCAGTTCTTC. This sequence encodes CASSGGVPQFF.

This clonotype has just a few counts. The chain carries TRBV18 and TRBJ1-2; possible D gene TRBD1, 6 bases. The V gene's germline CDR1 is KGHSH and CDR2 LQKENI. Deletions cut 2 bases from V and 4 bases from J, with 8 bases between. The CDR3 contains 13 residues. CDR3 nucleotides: TGTGCCAGCTCACCAGGGGGCGGCTATGGCTACACCTTC. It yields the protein CASSPGGGYGYTF. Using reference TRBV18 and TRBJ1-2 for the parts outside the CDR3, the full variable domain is NAGVMQNPRHLVRRRGQEARLRCSPMKGHSHVYWYRQLPEEGLKFMVYLQKENIIDESGMPKERFSAEFPKEGPSILRIQQVVRGDSAAYFCASSPGGGYGYTFGSGTRLTVV.

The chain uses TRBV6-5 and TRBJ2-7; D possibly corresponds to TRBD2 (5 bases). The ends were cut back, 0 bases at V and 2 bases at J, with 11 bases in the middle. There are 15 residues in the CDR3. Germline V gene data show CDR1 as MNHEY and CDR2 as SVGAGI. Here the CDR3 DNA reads TGTGCCAGCAGTTACTCGGCGGGTTCCCCCTACGAGCAGTACTTC. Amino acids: CASSYSAGSPYEQYF.

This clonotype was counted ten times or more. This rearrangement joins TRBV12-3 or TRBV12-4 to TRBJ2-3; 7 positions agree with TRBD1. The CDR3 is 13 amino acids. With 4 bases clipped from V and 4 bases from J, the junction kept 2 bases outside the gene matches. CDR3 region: CASSSGQPDTQYF. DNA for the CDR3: TGTGCCAGCAGTTCGGGACAGCCAGATACGCAGTATTTT.

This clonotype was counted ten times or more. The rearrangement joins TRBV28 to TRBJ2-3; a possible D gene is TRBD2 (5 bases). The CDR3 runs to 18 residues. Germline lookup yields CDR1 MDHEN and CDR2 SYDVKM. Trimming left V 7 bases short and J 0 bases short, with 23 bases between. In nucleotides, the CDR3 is TGTGCCAGCACCCATTTCGGAGGCGGACGCGGTAGCACAGATACGCAGTATTTT. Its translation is CASTHFGGGRGSTDTQYF.

The DNA for the CDR3 is TGTGCCACCAGCAGAGATGCAGCGGGAGGTAGCAATGAGCAGTTCTTC. Translating gives CATSRDAAGGSNEQFF. The J gene is TRBJ2-1, the V gene TRBV15; 9 bases match TRBD2. CDR3 length: 16 amino acids. Germline-derived CDR1 and CDR2 are LNHNV and YYDKDF (reference sequence). Trimming cost V 0 bases and J 6 bases; bases outside gene matches: 6.